The 11 T cell receptor beta chains presented below share a single source sample, sequenced in a study of T cell repertoires in cytomegalovirus infection. Each CDR3 protein is one row after TCRdb ran MiXCR on the reads. This sample has fewer than 700,000 distinct CDR3 sequences; roughly 26% occur once, and the top ten carry roughly 8%. Sequencing input: CD8+ T cells from PBMCs. The receptors stem from a human donor in good health (CMV status not recorded). Some clones in this sample may be carry-over from other donors' samples.

This clonotype was counted a few times. The J gene is TRBJ2-1, the V gene TRBV20-1; D is unclear. Trimming stripped 0 bases from V and 2 bases from J, with 5 bases between. The V gene's germline CDR1 is DFQATT and CDR2 SNEGSKA (reference sequence). This CDR3 has 13 residues. In DNA form, the CDR3 reads TGCAGTGCTAGAGATCTTCCCTACAATGAGCAGTTCTTC. Protein product: CSARDLPYNEQFF.

The rearrangement joins TRBV10-3 to TRBJ2-2, with 8 bases matching TRBD2. This CDR3 spans 14 amino acids. CDR1 and CDR2 (germline): ENHRY, SYGVKD. V shed 4 bases, J shed 7 bases, and the junction held 5 bases outside the gene matches. The CDR3 DNA follows: TGTGCCATCAGTGGACTAGCGTCGGACGGGGAGCTGTTTTTT. Translated, it gives CAISGLASDGELFF.

V usage is TRBV5-6 and J usage is TRBJ2-7; 7 nucleotides agree with TRBD1. The length of the CDR3 is 14 residues. Looked up from germline, CDR1 is SGHDT and CDR2 is YYEEEE. With 4 bases clipped from V and 2 bases from J, the junction kept 6 bases outside the gene matches. CDR3 sequence: CASSTGATAYEQYF. DNA for the CDR3: TGTGCCAGCAGCACAGGGGCCACTGCCTACGAGCAGTACTTC. Full variable domain (missing parts from reference TRBV5-6 and TRBJ2-7): DAGVTQSPTHLIKTRGQQVTLRCSPKSGHDTVSWYQQALGQGPQFIFQYYEEEERQRGNFPDRFSGHQFPNYSSELNVNALLLGDSALYLCASSTGATAYEQYFGPGTRLTVT.

The chain combines TRBV20-1 with TRBJ2-1; TRBD2 matches at 12 bases. Germline assignment: CDR1 DFQATT and CDR2 SNEGSKA (reference sequence). The CDR3 runs to 19 residues. The V gene end was trimmed by 3 bases and the J gene end by 5 bases; junction bases not matched to a gene: 17. In DNA form, the CDR3 reads TGCAGTGCTAGCCCGACTAGCGGGGGAATCCTTGGGTATGACAATGAGCAGTTCTTC. Amino acid sequence: CSASPTSGGILGYDNEQFF.

This clonotype showed up just a few times. The chain has TRBV11-3 and TRBJ2-2, with 7 bases that match TRBD1. The CDR3 length is 17 residues. Germline V CDR1 and CDR2: SGHNT, YENEEA. The V gene end was trimmed by 1 base and the J gene end by 1 base; junction bases not matched to a gene: 6. CDR3 in amino acids: CASSLGTGLLNTGELFF. CDR3 sequence (DNA): TGTGCCAGCAGCTTAGGGACAGGCCTCTTGAACACCGGGGAGCTGTTTTTT.

The chain combines TRBV5-6 with TRBJ2-5; D ambiguous. Germline CDR1 SGHDT, CDR2 YYEEEE. The CDR3 is 13 residues long. Trimming cost V 4 bases and J 5 bases, with 12 bases left between them. The CDR3 sequence: CASSLKGLETQYF. CDR3 bases: TGTGCCAGCAGCCTTAAGGGCTTGGAGACCCAGTACTTC.

J is TRBJ2-5 and V is TRBV29-1, with 7 bases lining up with TRBD2. V was pared by 2 bases and J by 1 base, with 7 bases of the junction left unmatched. The length of the CDR3 is 15 residues. Germline V gene lookup returns CDR1 SQVTM and CDR2 ANQGSEA. This CDR3 is CSVETETSAQETQYF. The CDR3 DNA sequence: TGCAGCGTTGAAACGGAAACTAGCGCCCAAGAGACCCAGTACTTC.

This clonotype turned up a few times. V is TRBV20-1 and J is TRBJ2-7, with D unclear. Trimming took 0 bases from V and 4 from J, leaving 13 bases between them. This CDR3 comprises 14 residues. The germline CDR1 and CDR2 sequences are DFQATT and SNEGSKA (reference sequence). CDR3: CSARDLGASYEQYF. DNA of the CDR3: TGCAGTGCTAGAGATCTTGGAGCGAGTTACGAGCAGTACTTC.

The J gene is TRBJ2-5, the V gene TRBV7-9; 7 positions agree with TRBD2. V trimming: 6 bases; J trimming: 5 bases; junction bases outside the gene matches: 15. Germline V gives CDR1 SEHNR, CDR2 FQNEAQ (reference sequence). The CDR3 has 16 amino acids. The CDR3, as DNA: TGTGCCAGCAGACCCGACGGGGCTAGCGGCCCCGAGACCCAGTACTTC. Its translation is CASRPDGASGPETQYF.

The gene calls are TRBV14 and TRBJ2-2, with D perhaps TRBD1 or TRBD2 (5 bases each). The germline gives CDR1 SGHDN, CDR2 FVKESK. Trimming left V 6 bases short and J 1 base short, with 15 bases between. The CDR3 totals 16 residues. The CDR3 loop reads CASSGTPWRNTGELFF. CDR3 DNA: TGTGCCAGCAGTGGGACCCCGTGGAGGAACACCGGGGAGCTGTTTTTT. The complete variable domain, with remaining parts taken from reference TRBV14 and TRBJ2-2, reads EAGVTQFPSHSVIEKGQTVTLRCDPISGHDNLYWYRRVMGKEIKFLLHFVKESKQDESGMPNNRFLAERTGGTYSTLKVQPAELEDSGVYFCASSGTPWRNTGELFFGEGSRLTVL.

The rearrangement uses TRBV25-1 and TRBJ2-1; D is uncertain. Germline loops: CDR1 MGHDK, CDR2 SYGVNS. The CDR3 has 14 amino acids. Deletions cut 4 bases from V and 0 bases from J, with 7 bases between. The CDR3 DNA is TGTGCCAGCAGTGTGCGTAGCTCCTACAATGAGCAGTTCTTC. This codes for CASSVRSSYNEQFF.